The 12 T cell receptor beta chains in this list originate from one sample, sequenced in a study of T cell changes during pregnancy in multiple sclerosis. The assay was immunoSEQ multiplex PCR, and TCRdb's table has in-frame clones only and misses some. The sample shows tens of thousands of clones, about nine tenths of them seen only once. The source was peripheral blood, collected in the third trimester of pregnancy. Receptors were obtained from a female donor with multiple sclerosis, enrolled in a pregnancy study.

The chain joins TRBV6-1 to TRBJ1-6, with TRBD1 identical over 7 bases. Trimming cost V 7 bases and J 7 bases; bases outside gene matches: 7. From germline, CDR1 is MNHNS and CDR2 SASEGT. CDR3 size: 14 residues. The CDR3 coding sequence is TGTGCCAGCAATAGGGACAGCCCCAATTCACCCCTCCACTTT. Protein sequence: CASNRDSPNSPLHF.

As DNA, the CDR3 is TGTGCCAGCAGTGACAGTTTAAATTCACCCCTCCACTTT. It encodes CASSDSLNSPLHF. The gene calls are TRBV6-1 and TRBJ1-6; D gene ambiguous. The CDR3 has 13 residues. In germline, CDR1 is MNHNS, CDR2 SASEGT. V shed 3 bases and J shed 7 bases, with 7 bases lying between them.

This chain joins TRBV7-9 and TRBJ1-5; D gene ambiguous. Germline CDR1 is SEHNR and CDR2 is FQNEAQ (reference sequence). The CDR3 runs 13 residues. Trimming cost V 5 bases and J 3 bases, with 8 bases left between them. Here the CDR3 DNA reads TGTGCCAGCAGCCCCCAGATCAATCAGCCCCAGCATTTT. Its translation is CASSPQINQPQHF.

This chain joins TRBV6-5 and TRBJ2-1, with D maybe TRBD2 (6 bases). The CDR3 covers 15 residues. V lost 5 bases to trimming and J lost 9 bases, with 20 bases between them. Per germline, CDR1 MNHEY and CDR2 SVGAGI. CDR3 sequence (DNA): TGTGCCAGCAGTCCCCTCGGGACTCGACTTTCTGAGCAGTTCTTC. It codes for CASSPLGTRLSEQFF.

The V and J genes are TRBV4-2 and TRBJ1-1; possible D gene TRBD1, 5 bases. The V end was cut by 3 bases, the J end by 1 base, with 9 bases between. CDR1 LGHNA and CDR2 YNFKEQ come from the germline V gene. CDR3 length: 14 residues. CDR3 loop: CASSHLDRNTEAFF. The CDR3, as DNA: TGTGCCAGCAGCCACCTAGACAGGAACACTGAAGCTTTCTTT.

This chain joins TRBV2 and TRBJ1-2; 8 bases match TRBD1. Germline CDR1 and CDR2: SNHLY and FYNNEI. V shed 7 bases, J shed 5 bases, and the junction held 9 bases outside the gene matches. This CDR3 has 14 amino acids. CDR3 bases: TGTGCCAGCACCGAAGGGGACAGGCTATATGGCTACACCTTC. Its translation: CASTEGDRLYGYTF.

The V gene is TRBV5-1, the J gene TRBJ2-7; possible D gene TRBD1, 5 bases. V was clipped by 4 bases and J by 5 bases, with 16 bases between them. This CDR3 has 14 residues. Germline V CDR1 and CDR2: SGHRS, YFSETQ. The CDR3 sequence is CASSPSQGVHEQYF. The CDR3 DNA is TGCGCCAGCAGCCCCTCCCAGGGTGTCCACGAGCAGTACTTC.

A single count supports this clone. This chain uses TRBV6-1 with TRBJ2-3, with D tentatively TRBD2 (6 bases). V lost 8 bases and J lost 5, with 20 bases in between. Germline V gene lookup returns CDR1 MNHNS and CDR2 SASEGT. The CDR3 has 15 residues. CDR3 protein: CASVLLGGGKDTQYF. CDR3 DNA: TGTGCCAGCGTTTTACTCGGGGGTGGAAAAGATACGCAGTATTTT.

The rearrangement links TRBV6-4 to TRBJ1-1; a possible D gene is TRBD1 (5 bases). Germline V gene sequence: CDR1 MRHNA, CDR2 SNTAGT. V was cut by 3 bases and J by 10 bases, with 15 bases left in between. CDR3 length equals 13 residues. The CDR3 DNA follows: TGTGCCAGCAGTGAAGGGGCAGGCGGCCGAGCTTTCTTT. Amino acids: CASSEGAGGRAFF.

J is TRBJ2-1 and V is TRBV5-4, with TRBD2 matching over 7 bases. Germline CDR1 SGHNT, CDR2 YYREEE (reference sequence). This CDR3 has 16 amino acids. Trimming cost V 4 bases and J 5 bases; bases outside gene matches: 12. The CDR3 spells CASSPGGTSSNNEQFF. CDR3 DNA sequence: TGTGCCAGCAGCCCCGGGGGGACTTCATCCAACAATGAGCAGTTCTTC.

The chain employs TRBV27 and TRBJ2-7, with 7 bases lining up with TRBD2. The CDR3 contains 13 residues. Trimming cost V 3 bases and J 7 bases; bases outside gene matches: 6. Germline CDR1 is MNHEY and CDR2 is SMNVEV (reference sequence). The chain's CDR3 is CASSFKTGREQYF. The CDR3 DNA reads TGTGCCAGCAGTTTCAAGACCGGGAGGGAGCAGTACTTC.

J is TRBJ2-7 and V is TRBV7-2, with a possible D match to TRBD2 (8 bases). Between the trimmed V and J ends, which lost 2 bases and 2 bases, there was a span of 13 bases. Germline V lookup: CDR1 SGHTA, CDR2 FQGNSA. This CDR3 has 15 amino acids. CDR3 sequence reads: CASSLSGGQTYEQYF. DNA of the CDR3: TGTGCCAGCAGCTTAAGCGGGGGACAGACCTACGAGCAGTACTTC.